The rows below give T cell receptor beta chains drawn from one sample of a study of blood T cell repertoires in COVID-19. Some clones are missing from TCRdb's copy, which holds only in-frame ones; the method was immunoSEQ multiplex PCR. Of approximately 58,000 clones listed, approximately 80% are singletons. Sequencing input: peripheral blood. These receptors were taken from a man in his sixties with COVID-19, enrolled during active disease. CDR3s include the opening cysteine and the closing phenylalanine or tryptophan. The order of the fields is J gene, clone size, D gene, V gene, CDR3 protein, CDR3 DNA. D genes are given only for firm matches. Size is omitted from some rows. Given values are once, few, many or a class for expanded clones.

j_gene: TRBJ2-5; abundance: .; d_gene: .; v_gene: TRBV7-2; CDR3aa: CASSGGMVGTQYF; CDR3nt: TGTGCCAGCAGCGGCGGGATGGTCGGGACCCAGTACTTC
j_gene: TRBJ1-5; abundance: few; d_gene: .; v_gene: TRBV7-8; CDR3aa: CASSFSWASNQPQHF; CDR3nt: TGTGCCAGCAGCTTTAGTTGGGCTAGCAATCAGCCCCAGCATTTT
j_gene: TRBJ2-1; abundance: .; d_gene: .; v_gene: TRBV4-2; CDR3aa: CASSQVSGTYNEQFF; CDR3nt: TGTGCCAGCAGCCAAGTTAGCGGCACATACAATGAGCAGTTCTTC
j_gene: TRBJ2-1; abundance: .; d_gene: .; v_gene: TRBV2; CDR3aa: CASSIRGFGMGSSYNEQFF; CDR3nt: TGTGCCAGCAGTATAAGGGGTTTTGGAATGGGCAGCTCCTACAATGAGCAGTTCTTC
j_gene: TRBJ1-2; abundance: .; d_gene: .; v_gene: TRBV5-8; CDR3aa: CASRTTAGNYGYTF; CDR3nt: TGTGCCAGCAGAACAACGGCCGGGAACTATGGCTACACCTTC
j_gene: TRBJ2-1; abundance: .; d_gene: TRBD2; v_gene: TRBV9; CDR3aa: CASSPQLAGGPVYEQFF; CDR3nt: TGTGCCAGCAGCCCGCAACTAGCGGGGGGCCCCGTGTATGAGCAGTTCTTC
j_gene: TRBJ2-7; abundance: few; d_gene: TRBD2; v_gene: TRBV5-4; CDR3aa: CASSLRAGASRSYEQYF; CDR3nt: TGTGCCAGCAGCTTGAGAGCGGGGGCCTCCAGGTCCTACGAGCAGTACTTC
j_gene: TRBJ1-1; abundance: .; d_gene: TRBD1; v_gene: TRBV12-3/TRBV12-4; CDR3aa: CASSTGQGTEAFF; CDR3nt: TGTGCCAGCAGTACCGGACAGGGCACTGAAGCTTTCTTT
j_gene: TRBJ1-1; abundance: few; d_gene: .; v_gene: TRBV6-5; CDR3aa: CASSYSRLRNEAFF; CDR3nt: TGTGCCAGCAGTTACTCTAGACTCCGTAATGAAGCTTTCTTT
j_gene: TRBJ2-2; abundance: .; d_gene: .; v_gene: TRBV5-1; CDR3aa: CASSLVQGELFF; CDR3nt: TGCGCCAGCAGCTTGGTGCAGGGGGAGCTGTTTTTT
j_gene: TRBJ1-2; abundance: .; d_gene: TRBD1; v_gene: TRBV11-3; CDR3aa: CASSLDSGTDGYTF; CDR3nt: TGTGCCAGCAGCTTAGATTCAGGGACAGATGGCTACACCTTC
j_gene: TRBJ1-2; abundance: once; d_gene: TRBD1; v_gene: TRBV11-2; CDR3aa: CASSRTGTGVYGYTF; CDR3nt: TGTGCCAGCAGTCGAACCGGGACAGGAGTCTATGGCTACACCTTC
j_gene: TRBJ1-2; abundance: once; d_gene: TRBD1; v_gene: TRBV25-1; CDR3aa: CASSPSGTGGFYYGYTF; CDR3nt: TGTGCCAGCAGTCCTTCCGGGACAGGGGGCTTTTATTATGGCTACACCTTC
j_gene: TRBJ2-3; abundance: .; d_gene: TRBD2; v_gene: TRBV5-1; CDR3aa: CASSLAASGRTTDTQYF; CDR3nt: TGCGCCAGCAGCTTGGCGGCTAGCGGGAGGACCACAGATACGCAGTATTTT
j_gene: TRBJ1-4; abundance: .; d_gene: .; v_gene: TRBV4-1; CDR3aa: CASSQVRQAFSNEKLFF; CDR3nt: TGCGCCAGCAGCCAAGTGCGACAGGCGTTTTCTAATGAAAAACTGTTTTTT
j_gene: TRBJ2-3; abundance: .; d_gene: TRBD2; v_gene: TRBV5-1; CDR3aa: CASSPEPAGLTDTQYF; CDR3nt: TGCGCCAGCAGCCCCGAGCCAGCGGGGCTCACAGATACGCAGTATTTT
j_gene: TRBJ2-1; abundance: once; d_gene: TRBD2; v_gene: TRBV2; CDR3aa: CASSDTSANNEQFF; CDR3nt: TGTGCCAGCAGTGATACTAGCGCGAACAATGAGCAGTTCTTC
j_gene: TRBJ2-7; abundance: few; d_gene: TRBD2; v_gene: TRBV10-3; CDR3aa: CAVRLAGVNNEQYF; CDR3nt: TGTGCCGTTAGACTAGCGGGAGTGAATAACGAGCAGTACTTC